The T cell receptor beta chain described here comes from a study of blood T cell repertoires in COVID-19. The V gene end was trimmed by 2 bases and the J gene end by 4 bases; junction bases not matched to a gene: 4. The CDR3 is made up of 14 amino acids. Germline V CDR1 and CDR2: WNHNN, SYGVQD (reference sequence). Method: immunoSEQ multiplex PCR; TCRdb's copy keeps in-frame clones and lacks some. In the table there are under 350,000 clones, 80% to 95% of which are singletons. Material for sequencing was peripheral blood. This chain links TRBV10-1 with TRBJ2-5; TRBD1 matches at 7 bases. This sequence was found in a young woman with COVID-19, enrolled during active disease. The CDR3 nucleotides read TGCGCCAGCAGTGAGAACAGGGGTGGAGAGACCCAGTACTTC. Protein: CASSENRGGETQYF.